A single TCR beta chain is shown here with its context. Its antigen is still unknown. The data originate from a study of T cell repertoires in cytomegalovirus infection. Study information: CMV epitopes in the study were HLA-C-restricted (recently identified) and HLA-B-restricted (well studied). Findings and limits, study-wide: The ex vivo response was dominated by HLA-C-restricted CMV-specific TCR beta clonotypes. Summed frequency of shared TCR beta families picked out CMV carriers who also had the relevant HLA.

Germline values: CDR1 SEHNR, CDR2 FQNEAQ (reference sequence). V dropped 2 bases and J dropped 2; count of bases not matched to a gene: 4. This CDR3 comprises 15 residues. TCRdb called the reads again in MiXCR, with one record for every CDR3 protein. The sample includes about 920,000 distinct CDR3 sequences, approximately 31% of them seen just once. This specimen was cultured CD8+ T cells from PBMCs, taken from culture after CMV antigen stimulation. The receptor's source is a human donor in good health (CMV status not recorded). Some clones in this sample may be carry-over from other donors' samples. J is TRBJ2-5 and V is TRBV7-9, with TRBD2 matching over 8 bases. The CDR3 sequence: CASSLRSGGQETQYF. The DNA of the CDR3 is TGTGCCAGCAGCTTAAGGAGCGGGGGTCAAGAGACCCAGTACTTC.